The 12 T cell receptor beta chains below come from one sample, sequenced in a study of T cells after yellow fever vaccination. TCRdb used MiXCR to reprocess the 5' RACE reads, holding one entry per CDR3 protein. The table includes tens of thousands of distinct CDR3 sequences, roughly a tenth detected once. Sample: PBMCs, either bulk or a sorted T-cell subset (CD4+, CD8+, memory, or dextramer-sorted; not recorded which), taken less than 16 days after the first yellow fever vaccination. The receptors originated from a man aged 18 to 30 who received the YFV17D yellow fever vaccine.

This clonotype was seen many times. The chain combines TRBV5-1 with TRBJ2-1; possibly TRBD1 for D (6 bases). The ends were cut back, 0 bases at V and 5 bases at J, with 12 bases in the middle. This CDR3 comprises 15 residues. The germline CDR1 and CDR2 sequences are SGHRS and YFSETQ. CDR3 amino acids: CASSLVVGANNEQFF. DNA for the CDR3: TGCGCCAGCAGCTTGGTGGTGGGGGCCAACAATGAGCAGTTCTTC.

This clonotype was found many times. This chain links TRBV5-1 with TRBJ2-7, with TRBD2 matching 8 bases. There are 14 residues in the CDR3. Germline V gives CDR1 SGHRS, CDR2 YFSETQ. Losses at the gene ends were 4 bases for V and 4 bases for J; bases not matched to a gene: 7. The CDR3 region is CASSVAGGGYEQYF. CDR3 coding DNA: TGCGCCAGCAGCGTGGCGGGCGGGGGGTACGAGCAGTACTTC. Supplemented by reference TRBV5-1 and TRBJ2-7, the full variable domain reads KAGVTQTPRYLIKTRGQQVTLSCSPISGHRSVSWYQQTPGQGLQFLFEYFSETQRNKGNFPGRFSGRQFSNSRSEMNVSTLELGDSALYLCASSVAGGGYEQYFGPGTRLTVT.

Within the sample, this clonotype is medium-sized. This chain links TRBV2 with TRBJ2-7; no reliable D call. Germline lookup yields CDR1 SNHLY and CDR2 FYNNEI. The CDR3 sequence is 13 residues long. V was clipped by 1 base and J by 6 bases, with 10 bases between them. CDR3 nucleotides: TGTGCCAGCAGTGAAGTGTTCTTTCCCGAGCAGTACGTC. Translating gives CASSEVFFPEQYV.

To note about this clonotype: This clone may be a read error of a much larger clone one base away. The chain employs TRBV28 and TRBJ1-2, with TRBD1 as a possible D gene (6 bases). The CDR3 has 14 residues. V was pared by 5 bases and J by 9 bases, with 19 bases between. CDR1 and CDR2 (germline): MDHEN, SYDVKM. The CDR3 DNA sequence: TGTGCCAGCAGTCTCCCCACATTAGACAGGAGCTACACCTTC. Translation gives CASSLPTLDRSYTF.

The chain recombines TRBV30 with TRBJ2-3; 7 bases agree with TRBD2. CDR3 size: 16 residues. The V gene's germline CDR1 is GTSNPN and CDR2 SVGIG (reference sequence). Trimming cost V 0 bases and J 3 bases; bases outside gene matches: 9. CDR3 sequence: CAWSVWSGGKTDTQYF. Here the CDR3 DNA reads TGTGCCTGGAGTGTCTGGTCGGGGGGAAAGACAGATACGCAGTATTTT.

The table lists this clonotype with many counts. CDR3 sequence reads: CASSPYDVSSYEQYF. For the CDR3, the DNA is TGCGCCAGCAGCCCCTATGACGTTTCTTCCTACGAGCAGTACTTC. The rearrangement joins TRBV5-1 to TRBJ2-7, with D uncertain. This CDR3 is 15 amino acids long. CDR1 is SGHRS and CDR2 is YFSETQ in the germline V gene. V gave up 4 bases and J gave up 1 base, with 15 bases separating them. The variable domain in full, with the rest retrieved from reference TRBV5-1 and TRBJ2-7, is KAGVTQTPRYLIKTRGQQVTLSCSPISGHRSVSWYQQTPGQGLQFLFEYFSETQRNKGNFPGRFSGRQFSNSRSEMNVSTLELGDSALYLCASSPYDVSSYEQYFGPGTRLTVT.

This clonotype has ten or more counts. J is TRBJ2-6 and V is TRBV23-1, with a weak D call TRBD2 (5 bases). TRBV23-1 is an ORF; its function is uncertain. This CDR3 comprises 18 residues. V lost 0 bases and J lost 0, with 12 bases in between. The CDR3 DNA reads TGCGCCAGCAGTCAATCAACGGACGGGGACTCTGGGGCCAACGTCCTGACTTTC. It specifies CASSQSTDGDSGANVLTF.

This clonotype was counted many times. The chain is built from TRBV5-1 and TRBJ1-1; D may be TRBD1 (5 bases). Per germline, CDR1 SGHRS and CDR2 YFSETQ. This CDR3 comprises 16 residues. V was trimmed by 0 bases and J by 1 base, leaving 13 bases between them. Here the CDR3 reads CASSLDMGLANTEAFF. In DNA, the CDR3 is TGCGCCAGCAGCTTGGACATGGGGCTTGCGAACACTGAAGCTTTCTTT.

This clonotype was observed many times. The V call is TRBV9, the J call TRBJ1-2; D gene ambiguous. V gave up 3 bases and J gave up 1 base, with 1 base separating them. This CDR3 spans 11 amino acids. Germline CDR1 SGDLS, CDR2 YYNGEE. CDR3 sequence (DNA): TGTGCCAGCAGCGATAACTATGGCTACACCTTC. Translating gives CASSDNYGYTF.

This clonotype was recorded many times. The rearrangement links TRBV6-1 to TRBJ2-5, with D possibly matching TRBD1 (5 bases). The CDR3 is made up of 13 amino acids. Germline CDR1 MNHNS, CDR2 SASEGT. The V and J ends lost 7 bases and 5 bases respectively, with 14 bases between them. The CDR3 DNA follows: TGTGCCAGCACAGGGTTCTTCTTGGAGACCCAGTACTTC. Protein sequence: CASTGFFLETQYF.

This clonotype was recorded at least ten times. The V and J genes are TRBV6-2 or TRBV6-3 and TRBJ2-7; no clear D gene. The length of the CDR3 is 14 residues. Deletions cut 5 bases from V and 3 bases from J, with 14 bases between. Looked up from germline, CDR1 is MNHEY and CDR2 is SVGEGT. This CDR3 reads CASSPQSGVYEQYV. Written as DNA, the CDR3 is TGTGCCAGCAGTCCACAGAGTGGGGTCTACGAGCAGTACGTC.

This clonotype was recorded at least ten times. V and J are TRBV6-5 and TRBJ1-1, with D possibly matching TRBD1 (6 bases). CDR1 and CDR2 (germline): MNHEY, SVGAGI. The CDR3 sequence is 15 residues long. V lost 2 bases to trimming and J lost 4 bases, with 14 bases between them. In DNA form, the CDR3 reads TGTGCCAGCAGTTACAGGTCGGCAGGGGCCACTGAAGCTTTCTTT. Residues: CASSYRSAGATEAFF.